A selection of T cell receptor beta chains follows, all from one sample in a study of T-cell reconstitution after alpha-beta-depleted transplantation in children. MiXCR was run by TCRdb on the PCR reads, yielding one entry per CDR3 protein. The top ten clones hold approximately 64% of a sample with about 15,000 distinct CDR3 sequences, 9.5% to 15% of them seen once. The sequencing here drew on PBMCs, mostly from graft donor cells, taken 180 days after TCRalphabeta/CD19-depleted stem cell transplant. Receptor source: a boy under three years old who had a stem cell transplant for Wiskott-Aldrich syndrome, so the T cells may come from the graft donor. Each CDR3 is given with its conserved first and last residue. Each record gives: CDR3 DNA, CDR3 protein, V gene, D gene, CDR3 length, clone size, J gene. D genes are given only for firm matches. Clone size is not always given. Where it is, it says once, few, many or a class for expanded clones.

TGTGCCAGCGAATTGGGACGATTTCAAGGTGACTATGGCTACACCTTC	CASELGRFQGDYGYTF	TRBV7-9	-	16	many	TRBJ1-2
TGTGCCAGCAGCATACCGGGTGTCTTT	CASSIPGVF	TRBV5-8	-	9	-	TRBJ1-1
TGTGCCAGCAGTGAACGGGGACTAGCGAGAGATACGCAGTATTTT	CASSERGLARDTQYF	TRBV2	TRBD2	15	many	TRBJ2-3
TGTGCCAGCACCTTCCGGCTGGAACTCACAGATACGCAGTATTTT	CASTFRLELTDTQYF	TRBV6-2/TRBV6-3	-	15	medium-sized	TRBJ2-3
TGTGCCAGCAGCCAAGAATCAATGCTTCGGGGACGACATTCACCCCTCCACTTT	CASSQESMLRGRHSPLHF	TRBV3-1	-	18	medium-sized	TRBJ1-6
TGTGCCAGCAGCTACGTTCGATCCGGGGAGCTGTTTTTT	CASSYVRSGELFF	TRBV7-9	-	13	many	TRBJ2-2
TGCAGTGCTAATACCGGGACAGGGATGAGCGGCTACACCTTC	CSANTGTGMSGYTF	TRBV20-1	TRBD1	14	few	TRBJ1-2
TGTGCCAGTAGTGTATACCCGCGGGAGGCGGGCTACGAGCAGTACTTC	CASSVYPREAGYEQYF	TRBV19	TRBD2	16	few	TRBJ2-7
TGTGCCAGCAGTTACTCGGCAGGGTACGGGATTAGCACTGAAGCTTTCTTT	CASSYSAGYGISTEAFF	TRBV6-5	-	17	few	TRBJ1-1
TGCGCCAGCAGCCAGTTAGGAGGGGGTGAGCAGTTCTTC	CASSQLGGGEQFF	TRBV4-3	-	13	large	TRBJ2-1
TGTGCCACCAGTGCCGGGGGCAGGGGGCGGAATCAGCCCCAGCATTTT	CATSAGGRGRNQPQHF	TRBV24-1	TRBD1	16	many	TRBJ1-5
TGTGCCAGCAGCTCAGGACGGATTAGCACAGATACGCAGTATTTT	CASSSGRISTDTQYF	TRBV7-9	-	15	many	TRBJ2-3
TGCGCCAGCAGCGGCGGGACTCCCTGGGAGCAGTACTTC	CASSGGTPWEQYF	TRBV5-1	-	13	few	TRBJ2-7
TGTGCCACCAGCAGGGGGGGTTTGGAAACCTACGAGCAGTACTTC	CATSRGGLETYEQYF	TRBV15	-	15	many	TRBJ2-7
TGCAGTGCTAGGCCGACAGGAAGGCCCACTGAAGCTTTCTTT	CSARPTGRPTEAFF	TRBV20-1	-	14	many	TRBJ1-1
TGTGCCAGCAGTTCCGATTCGTCTGGACAGGGGACCGGATTAGGGTATGGCTACACCTTC	CASSSDSSGQGTGLGYGYTF	TRBV2	TRBD1	20	many	TRBJ1-2
TGCAGTGCGGAGATCGGGAGGCGATACAATGAGCAGTTCTTC	CSAEIGRRYNEQFF	TRBV20-1	TRBD2	14	many	TRBJ2-1
TGTGCCAGTAGATCGACAGGGGGGACGTATGGCTACACCTTC	CASRSTGGTYGYTF	TRBV19	TRBD1	14	many	TRBJ1-2
TGTGCCAGCAGCTTATCCGGGACGTCCTACGAGCAGTACTTC	CASSLSGTSYEQYF	TRBV7-2	-	14	many	TRBJ2-7
TGTGCCAGCAGCTTCAGTGAGAATTCACCCCTCCACTTT	CASSFSENSPLHF	TRBV7-2	-	13	many	TRBJ1-6
TGTGCCAGCAGTGCTTGGGAAAAACTGTTTTTT	CASSAWEKLFF	TRBV25-1	-	11	many	TRBJ1-4
TGCGCCAGCAGCTTGGCCGGTGGGGGACTAGCGGGGGCGAGCAACGAGCAGTACTTC	CASSLAGGGLAGASNEQYF	TRBV5-1	TRBD2	19	few	TRBJ2-7